The T cell receptor (beta chain) under discussion was sequenced for a study of T cell changes during pregnancy in multiple sclerosis. The V gene end was trimmed by 1 base and the J gene end by 4 bases; junction bases not matched to a gene: 5. From germline, CDR1 is SEHNR and CDR2 FQNEAQ (reference sequence). CDR3 length: 16 amino acids. Repertoires were generated with immunoSEQ multiplex PCR, while TCRdb's copy carries only in-frame clones and drops some. Of 50,000 to 65,000 clones listed, 70% to 90% are singletons. Sequenced here: CD4+ T cells from peripheral blood mononuclear cells, sampled in the third trimester of pregnancy. V is TRBV7-9 and J is TRBJ2-3; 10 bases line up with TRBD2. The source is a female donor with multiple sclerosis, enrolled in a pregnancy study. The CDR3 sequence: CASSLGLAGGADTQYF. CDR3 in DNA: TGTGCCAGCAGCTTAGGATTAGCGGGGGGCGCAGATACGCAGTATTTT.